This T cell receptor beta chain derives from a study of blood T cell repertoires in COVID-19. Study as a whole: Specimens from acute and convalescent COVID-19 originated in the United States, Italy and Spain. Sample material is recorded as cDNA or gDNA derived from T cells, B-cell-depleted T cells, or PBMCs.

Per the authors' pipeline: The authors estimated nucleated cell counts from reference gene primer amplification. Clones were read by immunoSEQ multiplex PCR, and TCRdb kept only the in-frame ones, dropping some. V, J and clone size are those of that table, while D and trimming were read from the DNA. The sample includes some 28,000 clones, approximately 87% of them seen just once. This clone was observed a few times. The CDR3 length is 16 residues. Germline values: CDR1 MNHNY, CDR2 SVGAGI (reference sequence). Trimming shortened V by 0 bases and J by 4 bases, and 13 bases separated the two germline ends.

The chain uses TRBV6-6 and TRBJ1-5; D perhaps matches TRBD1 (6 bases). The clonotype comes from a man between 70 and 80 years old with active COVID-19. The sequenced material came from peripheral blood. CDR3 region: CASSYSSAGANQPQHF. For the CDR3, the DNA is TGTGCCAGCAGTTACTCGTCGGCAGGGGCGAATCAGCCCCAGCATTTT.